Shown below are 12 T cell receptor beta chains from a single sample sequenced in a study of tumor-infiltrating lymphocytes in oesophageal squamous cell carcinoma. TCRdb re-derived calls from the PCR reads in MiXCR, one entry per CDR3 protein. This table has fewer than 20,000 distinct CDR3 sequences, roughly 50% appearing once. Sequenced input: esophageal tumor tissue. The receptors stem from a female donor with esophageal squamous cell carcinoma.

The V gene is TRBV7-9, the J gene TRBJ2-1, with TRBD1 identical over 8 bases. The CDR3 has 13 amino acids. After removal of 6 bases from V and 4 bases from J, the junction contained 2 bases not matched to a gene. Germline V CDR1 and CDR2: SEHNR, FQNEAQ (reference sequence). The CDR3 region has the DNA TGTGCCAGCAGACGACAGGGGTACAATGAGCAGTTCTTC. Its protein product is CASRRQGYNEQFF.

V gene TRBV6-4 combines with J gene TRBJ2-3, with D perhaps given as TRBD1 or TRBD2 (5 bases each). This CDR3 contains 15 residues. V dropped 4 bases and J dropped 8 bases, with 19 bases sitting between them. The germline CDR1 and CDR2 sequences are MRHNA and SNTAGT. CDR3 nucleotides: TGTGCCAGCAGTGGCCGGGACCCCATAGGAAGTACGCAGTATTTT. This encodes CASSGRDPIGSTQYF.

The chain uses TRBV4-3 and TRBJ1-6, with D hard to call. V lost 0 bases, J lost 10 bases, and 16 bases lay in between. There are 16 residues in the CDR3. Germline V gene sequence: CDR1 LGHNA, CDR2 YSLEER. The chain's CDR3 is CASSQDLAGRGSPLHF. The CDR3 DNA reads TGCGCCAGCAGCCAAGATTTGGCGGGGAGAGGATCACCCCTCCACTTT.

This chain uses TRBV11-2 with TRBJ2-3, with TRBD2 matching over 8 bases. The end of the DNA fits TRBJ2-1 better, so the J call may be wrong. CDR1 SGHAT and CDR2 FQNNGV come from the germline V gene. The CDR3 consists of 15 residues. For the CDR3, the DNA is TGTGCCAGCAAGGGAGGGCGGGGGGACTACAATGAGCAGTTCTTC. Protein sequence: CASKGGRGDYNEQFF.

V usage is TRBV7-6 and J usage is TRBJ2-5; 8 bases align to TRBD1. The DNA matches TRBJ2-1 better at its end, which makes the J call doubtful. The CDR3 totals 15 residues. CDR1 and CDR2 (germline): SGHVS, FNYEAQ. Written as DNA, the CDR3 is TGTGCCAGCAGCCCCAGACAGGGGTCCAGCAATGAGCAGTTCTTC. Translating gives CASSPRQGSSNEQFF.

Comments on this clonotype: One junction end disagrees with the germline gene, perhaps due to a read error. The CDR3: CASSSTGGYESYNSPLHF. The CDR3 DNA reads as TGTGCCAGCAGCTCGACAGGGGGGTATGAGTCCTATAATTCACCCCTCCACTTC. V and J are TRBV7-8 and TRBJ2-1; 9 bases match TRBD1. This CDR3 comprises 18 residues. Germline V gene lookup returns CDR1 SGHVS and CDR2 FQNEAQ.

In its sample, this clonotype is medium-sized. V gene TRBV7-8 combines with J gene TRBJ2-7; D perhaps matches TRBD1 (5 bases). This CDR3 contains 14 residues. With 2 bases removed from V and 6 bases from J, the gap between germline ends came to 14 bases. Germline loops: CDR1 SGHVS, CDR2 FQNEAQ. Here the CDR3 DNA reads TGTGCCAGCAGCTTAAGACAAAACCAGGGCGAGCAGTACTTC. Residues: CASSLRQNQGEQYF.

This chain joins TRBV7-3 and TRBJ2-4, with TRBD1 matching over 7 bases. The end of the DNA is better explained by TRBJ2-7, so the J call may be wrong. Germline V lookup: CDR1 SGHTA, CDR2 FQGTGA. The CDR3 has 14 amino acids. CDR3 sequence (DNA): TGTGCCAGCAGCGCGGACAGGTTTTCCTACGAGCAGTACTTC. Its protein is CASSADRFSYEQYF.

On this clonotype: An end of the junction does not agree with germline; a read error may underlie this. The chain couples TRBV24-1 to TRBJ2-3, with 8 bases lining up with TRBD1. This CDR3 region has 12 residues. The V gene's germline CDR1 is KGHDR and CDR2 SFDVKD. CDR3 nucleotide sequence: TGTGCCACCAGTGATCCGGACAGGGTTCTATTCTTC. It codes for CATSDPDRVLFF.

The chain links TRBV7-6 to TRBJ2-1; D is perhaps TRBD1 (6 bases). Germline V lookup: CDR1 SGHVS, CDR2 FNYEAQ. The CDR3 contains 14 residues. V was pared by 5 bases and J by 1 base, with 9 bases between. The CDR3 sequence is CASSRGSSYNEQFF. For the CDR3, the DNA is TGTGCCAGCAGCAGGGGGTCGTCCTACAATGAGCAGTTCTTC.

Many counts were recorded for this clonotype. This could be a read error, since a much larger clone is one nucleotide away. CDR3 nucleotide sequence: TGTGCCAGCAGTTTATCCCTGACTAGCGGGGATTACAATGAGCAGTACTTC. Amino acids: CASSLSLTSGDYNEQYF. J is TRBJ2-1 and V is TRBV28, with 11 bases lining up with TRBD2. The better agreement between TRBJ2-7 and the DNA end casts doubt on the J call. CDR3 length: 17 amino acids. Germline CDR1 and CDR2: MDHEN and SYDVKM.

This clonotype was counted only a few times. The V call is TRBV7-2, the J call TRBJ1-4; possible D gene TRBD1, 5 bases. The CDR3 is made up of 14 amino acids. V lost 3 bases to trimming and J lost 7 bases, with 12 bases between them. Germline V gives CDR1 SGHTA, CDR2 FQGNSA. CDR3 sequence: CASSLSGVVEKLFF. Written as DNA, the CDR3 is TGTGCCAGCAGCTTGTCGGGGGTTGTTGAAAAACTGTTTTTT.